Below, 21 T cell receptor beta chains from the same sample are listed, as sequenced in a study of neoadjuvant anti-PD-1 for oral cavity cancer. The data were produced by immunoSEQ multiplex PCR, yet TCRdb's version contains in-frame clones alone and is incomplete. The sample includes approximately 12,000 clones, under 60% of them seen just once. Source: tumor tissue, taken before nivolumab (anti-PD-1) treatment. These receptor sequences come from a person aged 40 to 85 with oral cavity squamous cell carcinoma.

The V call is TRBV6-4, the J call TRBJ2-3, with 11 bases identical to TRBD2. This CDR3 region has 18 residues. Unmatched junction bases numbered 11, after V lost 0 bases and J lost 6 bases. The germline CDR1 and CDR2 sequences are MRHNA and SNTAGT. CDR3 nucleotide sequence: TGTGCCAGCAGTGACTCTCCCCGACTAGCGGGATGGTGGGATACGCAGTATTTT. Amino acids: CASSDSPRLAGWWDTQYF.

This clone has just a few counts. The chain recombines TRBV10-3 with TRBJ1-2, with no clear D. The length of the CDR3 is 13 residues. Germline V lookup: CDR1 ENHRY, CDR2 SYGVKD. Between the trimmed V and J ends, which lost 9 bases and 3 bases, there was a span of 14 bases. In nucleotides, the CDR3 is TGTGCCATAAAACGCGGGGAGGACTATGGCTACACCTTC. It yields the protein CAIKRGEDYGYTF.

J is TRBJ2-1 and V is TRBV27; 8 bases are a match to TRBD2. J was trimmed by 12 bases and V by 5 bases; bases with no gene match: 9. CDR3 size: 13 residues. The germline CDR1 and CDR2 sequences are MNHEY and SMNVEV (reference sequence). The CDR3 bases are TGTGCCAGCAGTCCCCGCCCCCGGGAGGGGCAGTTCTTC. Residues: CASSPRPREGQFF.

This clone is large. The chain carries TRBV11-2 and TRBJ1-4, with TRBD1 as a possible D gene (5 bases). This CDR3 comprises 13 residues. V lost 5 bases to trimming and J lost 4 bases, with 8 bases between them. Germline V CDR1 and CDR2: SGHAT, FQNNGV. The CDR3 coding sequence is TGTGCCAGCAGCCAGGGATTTAATGAAAAACTGTTTTTT. The encoded protein is CASSQGFNEKLFF.

The chain links TRBV7-8 to TRBJ1-5; D might be TRBD1 (6 bases). V was clipped by 0 bases and J by 7 bases, with 13 bases between them. Germline V gives CDR1 SGHVS, CDR2 FQNEAQ. The CDR3 spans 15 residues. The CDR3 loop reads CASSLASGVGQPQHF. The CDR3 DNA reads as TGTGCCAGCAGCTTAGCGTCAGGGGTGGGCCAGCCCCAGCATTTT. Looking up the rest from reference TRBV7-8 and TRBJ1-5 gives the full variable domain: GAGVSQSPRYKVAKRGQDVALRCDPISGHVSLFWYQQALGQGPEFLTYFQNEAQLDKSGLPSDRFFAERPEGSVSTLKIQRTQQEDSAVYLCASSLASGVGQPQHFGDGTRLSIL.

The DNA for the CDR3 is TGTGCCAGCAGTCAAACTAGCGGGAGGGTGGATACGCAGTATTTT. This gives the protein CASSQTSGRVDTQYF. The chain recombines TRBV2 with TRBJ2-3, with 13 bases matching TRBD2. The germline gives CDR1 SNHLY, CDR2 FYNNEI. The CDR3 runs to 15 residues. Trimming at V came to 5 bases and at J to 6 bases, leaving 5 bases not matched to a gene.

This clone was seen a single time. The J gene is TRBJ2-7, the V gene TRBV5-4, with D possibly matching TRBD2 (5 bases). Germline-derived CDR1 and CDR2 are SGHNT and YYREEE (reference sequence). The CDR3 extends over 16 amino acids. Trimming took off 0 bases at V and 5 bases at J, with 18 bases between the two ends. The CDR3 DNA is TGTGCCAGCAGCTTGGTTGGAGGAATGGGAAAAAACGAGCAGTACTTC. Residues: CASSLVGGMGKNEQYF.

This chain uses TRBV15 with TRBJ2-3; D remains ambiguous. Germline lookup yields CDR1 LNHNV and CDR2 YYDKDF (reference sequence). There are 15 residues in the CDR3. Trimming removed 3 bases from V and 0 bases from J, with 10 bases in between. DNA for the CDR3: TGTGCCACCAGCAGTCTGGGATCTAGCACAGATACGCAGTATTTT. It specifies CATSSLGSSTDTQYF.

The genes are TRBV30 and TRBJ1-1, with a possible D match to TRBD1 (5 bases). The CDR3 is made up of 13 amino acids. The V gene lost 3 bases and the J gene lost 0 bases, with 8 bases spanning the gap. The germline V gene encodes CDR1 GTSNPN and CDR2 SVGIG (reference sequence). The CDR3 spells CAWRGTVNTEAFF. CDR3 nucleotide sequence: TGTGCCTGGAGGGGGACGGTGAACACTGAAGCTTTCTTT. The full variable domain, rest sourced from reference TRBV30 and TRBJ1-1, is SQTIHQWPATLVQPVGSPLSLECTVEGTSNPNLYWYRQAAGRGLQLLFYSVGIGQISSEVPQNLSASRPQDRQFILSSKKLLLSDSGFYLCAWRGTVNTEAFFGQGTRLTVV.

The V call is TRBV5-4, the J call TRBJ1-3, with unresolved D. The CDR3 has 14 amino acids. The V and J ends lost 2 bases and 2 bases respectively, with 8 bases between them. Germline lookup yields CDR1 SGHNT and CDR2 YYREEE (reference sequence). For the CDR3, the DNA is TGTGCCAGCAGCTTAAAAGGACCTGGAAACACCATATATTTT. Translation gives CASSLKGPGNTIYF.

The J gene is TRBJ2-3, the V gene TRBV13; D may be TRBD2 (6 bases). The ends were cut back, 5 bases at V and 6 bases at J, with 21 bases in the middle. CDR1 PRHDT and CDR2 FYEKMQ come from the germline V gene (reference sequence). The CDR3 is made up of 16 amino acids. CDR3 nucleotide sequence: TGTGCCAGCAGCGCCCGGGACTCACGGGAGACGGATACGCAGTATTTT. Protein product: CASSARDSRETDTQYF. Using reference TRBV13 and TRBJ2-3 for the parts outside the CDR3, the full variable domain is AAGVIQSPRHLIKEKRETATLKCYPIPRHDTVYWYQQGPGQDPQFLISFYEKMQSDKGSIPDRFSAQQFSDYHSELNMSSLELGDSALYFCASSARDSRETDTQYFGPGTRLTVL.

This chain uses TRBV5-1 with TRBJ2-7, with unresolved D. V lost 0 bases and J lost 3, with 13 bases in between. Germline CDR1 SGHRS, CDR2 YFSETQ. The CDR3 spans 15 residues. The CDR3 nucleotides are TGCGCCAGCAGCTTGGGCTTCGGGCAGGACTACGAGCAGTACTTC. Encoded protein: CASSLGFGQDYEQYF.

J is TRBJ2-5 and V is TRBV5-1, with 8 bases that match TRBD2. The V and J ends lost 2 bases and 1 base, in that order; junction bases with no gene match: 7. From germline, CDR1 is SGHRS and CDR2 YFSETQ. This CDR3 has 16 residues. CDR3 coding DNA: TGCGCCAGCAGCTTTCGGCTAGCGGGTCCCCAAGAGACCCAGTACTTC. It specifies CASSFRLAGPQETQYF.

The genes are TRBV11-3 and TRBJ2-2; 8 bases are shared with TRBD1. The germline V gene encodes CDR1 SGHNT and CDR2 YENEEA. V was clipped by 4 bases and J by 4 bases; unmatched bases: 2. The CDR3 spans 14 residues. In nucleotides, the CDR3 is TGTGCCAGCAGCTGGGGACAGGCCACCGGGGAGCTGTTTTTT. Translation gives CASSWGQATGELFF.

The J gene is TRBJ2-2, the V gene TRBV6-5; a possible D gene is TRBD1 (6 bases). Trimming took 5 bases from V and 6 from J, leaving 16 bases between them. The CDR3 length is 15 residues. CDR1 MNHEY and CDR2 SVGAGI come from the germline V gene. CDR3 nucleotide sequence: TGTGCCAGCAGTCCCTACGGGCAGGGGTCCGGGGAGCTGTTTTTT. This translates into CASSPYGQGSGELFF.

This sequence joins TRBV6-5 and TRBJ2-5; perhaps TRBD1 as D (5 bases). This CDR3 has 14 amino acids. CDR1 and CDR2 from the germline V gene are MNHEY and SVGAGI. The V gene lost 4 bases and the J gene lost 5 bases, with 14 bases spanning the gap. As DNA, the CDR3 is TGTGCCAGCAGTTCCATTAAGGGGCGGGAGACCCAGTACTTC. It codes for CASSSIKGRETQYF.

The rearrangement joins TRBV25-1 to TRBJ2-1; D is possibly TRBD2 (6 bases). Germline CDR1 is MGHDK and CDR2 is SYGVNS. The CDR3 loop spans 17 amino acids. V was pared by 4 bases and J by 3 bases, with 19 bases between. CDR3 DNA sequence: TGTGCCAGCAGTGGGGGTTGGGGTCGGGAGTTCTACAATGAGCAGTTCTTC. The encoded protein is CASSGGWGREFYNEQFF.

The table lists this clone with a few counts. The chain employs TRBV7-9 and TRBJ2-7; weak D call: TRBD1 (6 bases). CDR3 length equals 13 residues. Germline CDR1 SEHNR, CDR2 FQNEAQ (reference sequence). The V end was cut by 5 bases, the J end by 6 bases, with 14 bases between. In nucleotides, the CDR3 is TGTGCCAGCAGCAACCAGAACAGGGCCGAGCAGTACTTC. It yields the protein CASSNQNRAEQYF.

This chain connects TRBV7-9 to TRBJ1-3; D is uncertain. The CDR3 totals 12 residues. V was cut by 5 bases and J by 4 bases, with 6 bases left in between. CDR1 SEHNR and CDR2 FQNEAQ come from the germline V gene (reference sequence). CDR3 DNA sequence: TGTGCCAGCAGCCCAGCGGGAAACACCATATATTTT. This codes for CASSPAGNTIYF. The entire variable domain, with the rest obtained from reference TRBV7-9 and TRBJ1-3, is as follows: DTGVSQNPRHKITKRGQNVTFRCDPISEHNRLYWYRQTLGQGPEFLTYFQNEAQLEKSRLLSDRFSAERPKGSFSTLEIQRTEQGDSAMYLCASSPAGNTIYFGEGSWLTVV.

This clone was seen only a few times. The rearrangement joins TRBV14 to TRBJ2-3, with 7 bases that match TRBD1. The CDR3 runs to 13 residues. Germline V gene sequence: CDR1 SGHDN, CDR2 FVKESK. The V gene end was trimmed by 4 bases and the J gene end by 3 bases; junction bases not matched to a gene: 1. CDR3: CASSLQGTDTQYF. The CDR3 DNA sequence: TGTGCCAGCAGCCTACAGGGGACAGATACGCAGTATTTT. Together with reference TRBV14 and TRBJ2-3, the CDR3 gives the full variable domain: EAGVTQFPSHSVIEKGQTVTLRCDPISGHDNLYWYRRVMGKEIKFLLHFVKESKQDESGMPNNRFLAERTGGTYSTLKVQPAELEDSGVYFCASSLQGTDTQYFGPGTRLTVL.

This clone was detected only once. The chain joins TRBV5-6 to TRBJ2-7; perhaps D is TRBD1 or TRBD2 (6 bases each). Trimming left V 4 bases short and J 3 bases short, with 17 bases between. The germline V gene has CDR1 SGHDT and CDR2 YYEEEE. This CDR3 region has 15 residues. CDR3 sequence (DNA): TGTGCCAGCAGCGCAGCGTTGGGGGGCAGCTACGAGCAGTACTTC. Translated: CASSAALGGSYEQYF.